The rows below give T cell receptor beta chains drawn from one sample of a study of blood T cell repertoires in COVID-19. Repertoires were generated with immunoSEQ multiplex PCR, while TCRdb's copy carries only in-frame clones and drops some. The table lists some 180,000 clones, 70% to 90% of them singletons, with 18% in the top ten. The material sequenced was peripheral blood. The receptors were gathered from a man aged 50-59 years with COVID-19, enrolled during active disease. Each CDR3 is given with its conserved first and last residue. A D gene is named only where the DNA matches it firmly. Clone size is shown for a subset of rows, as once, few, many or a class of expanded clone.

TRBJ2-1,TRBV7-6,TRBD1,-,CASSLRQGPYNEQFF,TGTGCCAGCAGCTTGAGACAGGGTCCCTACAATGAGCAGTTCTTC
TRBJ1-2,TRBV7-3,TRBD1,-,CASSLGLTGDGYTF,TGTGCCAGCAGCTTAGGTCTTACAGGGGATGGCTACACCTTC
TRBJ2-1,TRBV6-5,-,-,CASHASAEAGQFF,TGTGCCAGTCACGCAAGCGCCGAGGCGGGGCAGTTCTTC
TRBJ2-7,TRBV7-2,TRBD2,few,CASSLSGLAVYFYEQYF,TGTGCCAGCAGCTTATCCGGACTAGCGGTATATTTCTACGAGCAGTACTTC
TRBJ1-4,TRBV6-4,-,-,CASSDPGRGENEKLFF,TGTGCCAGCAGTGACCCCGGAAGGGGCGAAAATGAAAAACTGTTTTTT
TRBJ2-5,TRBV6-2/TRBV6-3,TRBD2,-,CASSLSSGGSQETQYF,TGTGCCAGCAGCCTGTCTTCGGGGGGGAGTCAAGAGACCCAGTACTTC
TRBJ2-2,TRBV28,-,-,CASGTPATGELFF,TGTGCCAGCGGGACACCGGCCACCGGGGAGCTGTTTTTT
TRBJ2-6,TRBV5-6,TRBD1,once,CASSLRGTGGSGANVLTF,TGTGCCAGCAGCTTGAGAGGGACAGGGGGCTCTGGGGCCAACGTCCTGACTTTC
TRBJ2-5,TRBV15,-,once,CATSTTAQETQYF,TGTGCCACCAGCACGACAGCGCAAGAGACCCAGTACTTC
TRBJ1-2,TRBV27,-,-,CASTNFRDGYTF,TGTGCCAGCACTAATTTTCGCGATGGCTACACCTTC
TRBJ2-7,TRBV14,-,-,CASSQDRLLGSSAYEQYF,TGTGCCAGCAGCCAAGATCGGCTACTAGGATCTTCCGCCTACGAGCAGTACTTC
TRBJ1-3,TRBV18,-,-,CASSPQGSAGNTIYF,TGTGCCAGCTCACCACAGGGGTCTGCTGGAAACACCATATATTTT
TRBJ2-7,TRBV12-3/TRBV12-4,-,-,CASTLGGHEQYF,TGTGCCAGCACCCTCGGGGGGCACGAGCAGTACTTC
TRBJ2-7,TRBV27,-,few,CASSFLPFIGGEQYF,TGTGCCAGCAGTTTTTTACCATTTATAGGGGGCGAGCAGTACTTC
TRBJ1-2,TRBV5-1,TRBD1,-,CASSGNRDREGYTF,TGCGCCAGCAGCGGGAACCGGGACAGGGAAGGCTACACCTTC
TRBJ2-3,TRBV7-3,-,-,CASSLTPSVGDTQYF,TGTGCCAGCAGCTTAACCCCTAGCGTAGGAGATACGCAGTATTTT
TRBJ2-3,TRBV19,TRBD2,-,CASSTGTSGGRWVTDTQYF,TGTGCCAGTAGTACAGGGACTAGCGGGGGGCGGTGGGTCACAGATACGCAGTATTTT
TRBJ1-1,TRBV14,-,-,CASSQVGLGATEAFF,TGTGCCAGCAGCCAAGTCGGCTTGGGGGCCACTGAAGCTTTCTTT
TRBJ2-1,TRBV7-6,TRBD1,-,CASSPSNIGDRGHNEQFF,TGTGCCAGCAGCCCGAGCAACATTGGGGACAGGGGGCACAATGAGCAGTTCTTC
TRBJ2-2,TRBV10-1,-,few,CASSFQINTGELFF,TGCGCCAGCAGTTTCCAAATTAACACCGGGGAGCTGTTTTTT
TRBJ2-4,TRBV5-6,-,few,CASSLGGTKNIQYF,TGTGCCAGCAGCTTGGGAGGGACCAAAAACATTCAGTACTTC
TRBJ2-1,TRBV18,TRBD2,-,CASSPPGLAGNNEQFF,TGTGCCAGCTCACCACCCGGACTAGCGGGGAACAATGAGCAGTTCTTC
TRBJ2-2,TRBV7-6,-,-,CASSLEGRSPLGTGELFF,TGTGCCAGCAGCTTAGAAGGGAGGTCCCCACTGGGCACCGGGGAGCTGTTTTTT
TRBJ1-1,TRBV18,TRBD1,-,CASSNFAGGGRFGNTEAFF,TGTGCCAGCTCAAATTTTGCAGGGGGCGGACGATTCGGGAACACTGAAGCTTTCTTT
TRBJ2-7,TRBV24-1,TRBD1,-,CATSGGSTGNPYEQYF,TGTGCCACCAGTGGGGGCTCGACAGGGAATCCCTACGAGCAGTACTTC
TRBJ1-3,TRBV9,TRBD1,-,CASSTWTGLGPGNTIYF,TGTGCCAGCAGCACTTGGACAGGGCTTGGTCCGGGAAACACCATATATTTT
TRBJ2-5,TRBV10-3,TRBD1,-,CAISESEGAGETQYF,TGTGCCATCAGTGAGTCTGAGGGGGCTGGGGAGACCCAGTACTTC
TRBJ2-3,TRBV30,TRBD2,once,CAWSLAGNTDTQYF,TGTGCCTGGAGCCTAGCGGGGAACACAGATACGCAGTATTTT
TRBJ2-1,TRBV7-9,-,-,CASSLAGNSEQFF,TGTGCCAGCAGCTTAGCCGGGAATTCTGAGCAGTTCTTC
TRBJ2-7,TRBV19,TRBD2,-,CASTPGGRAWSSYEQYF,TGTGCCAGTACCCCTGGAGGGAGGGCATGGAGCTCCTACGAGCAGTACTTC
TRBJ1-1,TRBV28,-,-,CASSRPFTGTTEAFF,TGTGCCAGCAGTCGGCCATTTACAGGGACCACTGAAGCTTTCTTT
TRBJ2-2,TRBV2,TRBD2,once,CASTQRTSGTGELFF,TGTGCCAGCACCCAAAGGACTAGCGGGACCGGGGAGCTGTTTTTT
TRBJ1-1,TRBV30,-,-,CAWSFWREPNTEAFF,TGTGCCTGGAGTTTTTGGAGGGAGCCGAACACTGAAGCTTTCTTT
TRBJ2-1,TRBV6-6,TRBD2,-,CASSYAGTGGNEQFF,TGTGCCAGCAGTTACGCGGGGACGGGGGGTAATGAGCAGTTCTTC
TRBJ2-3,TRBV6-4,-,-,CASSGDGGGSDTQYF,TGTGCCAGCAGTGGAGACGGGGGTGGGTCAGATACGCAGTATTTT
TRBJ1-6,TRBV28,TRBD1,-,CASSSRRDSYNSPLHF,TGTGCCAGCAGTTCTCGCCGGGACAGCTATAATTCACCCCTCCACTTT
TRBJ2-7,TRBV6-6,-,once,CASSYSTDSSYEQYF,TGTGCCAGCAGTTACTCCACAGATAGCTCCTACGAGCAGTACTTC
TRBJ1-1,TRBV6-5,TRBD1,-,CASSFSGQTMNTEAFF,TGTGCCAGCAGTTTTTCGGGACAGACCATGAACACTGAAGCTTTCTTT
TRBJ2-1,TRBV4-2,TRBD2,-,CASSQEGTSFGNEQFF,TGTGCCAGCAGCCAAGAAGGGACTAGCTTTGGGAATGAGCAGTTCTTC
TRBJ2-5,TRBV10-2,TRBD2,once,CASSVKTSGPGAQYF,TGCGCCAGCAGTGTCAAGACTAGCGGGCCCGGGGCCCAGTACTTC